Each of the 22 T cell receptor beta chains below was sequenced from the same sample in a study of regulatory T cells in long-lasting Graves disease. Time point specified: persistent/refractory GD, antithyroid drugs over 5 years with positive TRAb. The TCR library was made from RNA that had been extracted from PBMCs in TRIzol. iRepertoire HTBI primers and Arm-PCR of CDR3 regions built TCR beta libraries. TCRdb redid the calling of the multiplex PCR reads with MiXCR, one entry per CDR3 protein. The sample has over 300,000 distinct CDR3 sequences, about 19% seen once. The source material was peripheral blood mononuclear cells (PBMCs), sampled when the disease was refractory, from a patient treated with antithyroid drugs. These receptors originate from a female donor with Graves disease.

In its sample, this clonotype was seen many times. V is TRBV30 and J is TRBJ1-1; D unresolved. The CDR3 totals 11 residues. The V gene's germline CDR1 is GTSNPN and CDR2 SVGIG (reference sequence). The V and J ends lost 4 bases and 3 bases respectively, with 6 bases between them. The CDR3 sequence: CAWTRYTEAFF. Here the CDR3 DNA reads TGTGCCTGGACCAGGTACACTGAAGCTTTCTTT.

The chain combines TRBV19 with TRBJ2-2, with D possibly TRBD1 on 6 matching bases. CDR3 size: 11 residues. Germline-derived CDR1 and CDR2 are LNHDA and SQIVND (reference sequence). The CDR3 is CGAGVTGELFF. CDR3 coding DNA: TGTGGGGCAGGGGTAACCGGGGAGCTGTTTTTT. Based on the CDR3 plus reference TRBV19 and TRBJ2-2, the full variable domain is DGGITQSPKYLFRKEGQNVTLSCEQNLNHDAMYWYRQDPGQGLRLIYYSQIVNDFQKGDIAEGYSVSREKKESFPLTVTSAQKNPTAFYLCGAGVTGELFFGEGSRLTVL.

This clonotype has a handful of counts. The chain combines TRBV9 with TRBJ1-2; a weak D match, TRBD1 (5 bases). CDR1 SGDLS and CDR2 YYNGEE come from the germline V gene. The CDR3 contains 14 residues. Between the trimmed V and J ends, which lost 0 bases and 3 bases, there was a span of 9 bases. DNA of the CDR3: TGTGCCAGCAGCGTAGATCAGGGCTACTATGGCTACACCTTC. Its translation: CASSVDQGYYGYTF. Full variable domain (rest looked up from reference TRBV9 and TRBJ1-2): DSGVTQTPKHLITATGQRVTLRCSPRSGDLSVYWYQQSLDQGLQFLIQYYNGEERAKGNILERFSAQQFPDLHSELNLSSLELGDSALYFCASSVDQGYYGYTFGSGTRLTVV.

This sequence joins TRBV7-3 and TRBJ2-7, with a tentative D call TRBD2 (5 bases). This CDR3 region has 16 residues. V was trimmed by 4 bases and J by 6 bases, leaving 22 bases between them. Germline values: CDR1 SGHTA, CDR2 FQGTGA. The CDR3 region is CASSSRALAAQGEQYF. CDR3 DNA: TGTGCCAGCAGCTCGAGGGCACTGGCGGCGCAAGGCGAGCAGTACTTC.

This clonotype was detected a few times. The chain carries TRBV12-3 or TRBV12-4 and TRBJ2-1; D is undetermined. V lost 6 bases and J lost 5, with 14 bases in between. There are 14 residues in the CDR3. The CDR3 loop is CASRTRTENNEQFF. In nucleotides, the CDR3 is TGTGCCAGCAGAACGAGGACGGAAAACAATGAGCAGTTCTTC.

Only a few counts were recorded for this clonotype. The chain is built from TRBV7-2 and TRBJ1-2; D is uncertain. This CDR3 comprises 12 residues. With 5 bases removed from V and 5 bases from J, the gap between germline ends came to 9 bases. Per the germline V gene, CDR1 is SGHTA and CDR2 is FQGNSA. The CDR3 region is CASSTAPYGYTF. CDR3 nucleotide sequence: TGTGCCAGCAGCACAGCGCCTTATGGCTACACCTTC. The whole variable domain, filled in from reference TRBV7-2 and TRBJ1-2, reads GAGVSQSPSNKVTEKGKDVELRCDPISGHTALYWYRQSLGQGLEFLIYFQGNSAPDKSGLPSDRFSAERTGGSVSTLTIQRTQQEDSAVYLCASSTAPYGYTFGSGTRLTVV.

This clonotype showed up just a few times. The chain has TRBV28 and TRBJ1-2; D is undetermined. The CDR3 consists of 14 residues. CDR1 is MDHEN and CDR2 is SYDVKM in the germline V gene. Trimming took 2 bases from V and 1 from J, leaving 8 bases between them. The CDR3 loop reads CASSLIVSNYGYTF. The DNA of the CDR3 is TGTGCCAGCAGTTTAATTGTCAGTAACTATGGCTACACCTTC.

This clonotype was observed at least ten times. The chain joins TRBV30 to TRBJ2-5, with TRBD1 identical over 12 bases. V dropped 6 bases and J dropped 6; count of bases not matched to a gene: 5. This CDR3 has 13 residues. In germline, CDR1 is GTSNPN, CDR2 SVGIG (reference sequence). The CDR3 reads CACTGTGGKTQYF. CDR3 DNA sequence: TGTGCCTGTACCGGGACAGGGGGCAAGACCCAGTACTTC.

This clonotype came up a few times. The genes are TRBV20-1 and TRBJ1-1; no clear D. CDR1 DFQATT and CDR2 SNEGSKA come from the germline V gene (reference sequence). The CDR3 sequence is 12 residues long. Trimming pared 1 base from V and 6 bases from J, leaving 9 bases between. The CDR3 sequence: CSARVGWAEAFF. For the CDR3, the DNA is TGCAGTGCTAGAGTTGGGTGGGCTGAAGCTTTCTTT.

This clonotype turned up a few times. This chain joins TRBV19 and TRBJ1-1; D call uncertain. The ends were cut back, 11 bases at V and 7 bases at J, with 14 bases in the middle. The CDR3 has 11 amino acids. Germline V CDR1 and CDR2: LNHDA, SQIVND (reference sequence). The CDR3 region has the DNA TGTGCCCTCAGAGGGCAAAATGAAGCTTTCTTT. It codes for CALRGQNEAFF.

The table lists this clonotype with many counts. The CDR3 DNA reads as TGTGCCAGCAGCCCCAAGGGCGGCGGCTACACCTTC. Protein product: CASSPKGGGYTF. The chain is built from TRBV11-1 and TRBJ1-2; no clear D. Trimming shortened V by 5 bases and J by 8 bases, and 12 bases separated the two germline ends. The CDR3 spans 12 residues. Looked up from germline, CDR1 is SGHAT and CDR2 is FQDESV (reference sequence).

The CDR3 sequence is CASSVVGTGDGYTF. In nucleotides, the CDR3 is TGTGCCAGCAGCGTAGTCGGGACAGGGGATGGCTACACCTTC. The rearrangement uses TRBV9 and TRBJ1-2; 10 nucleotides match TRBD1. The CDR3 is 14 amino acids. Germline V gene sequence: CDR1 SGDLS, CDR2 YYNGEE. J was trimmed by 6 bases and V by 0 bases; bases with no gene match: 2.

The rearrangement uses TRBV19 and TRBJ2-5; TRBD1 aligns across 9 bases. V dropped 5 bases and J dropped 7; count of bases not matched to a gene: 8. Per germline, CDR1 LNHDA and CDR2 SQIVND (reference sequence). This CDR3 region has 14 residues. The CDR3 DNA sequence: TGTGCCAGTAGTCCGGGACAGGGCTGGGGGACCCAGTACTTC. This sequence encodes CASSPGQGWGTQYF. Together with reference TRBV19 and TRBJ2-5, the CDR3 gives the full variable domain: DGGITQSPKYLFRKEGQNVTLSCEQNLNHDAMYWYRQDPGQGLRLIYYSQIVNDFQKGDIAEGYSVSREKKESFPLTVTSAQKNPTAFYLCASSPGQGWGTQYFGPGTRLLVL.

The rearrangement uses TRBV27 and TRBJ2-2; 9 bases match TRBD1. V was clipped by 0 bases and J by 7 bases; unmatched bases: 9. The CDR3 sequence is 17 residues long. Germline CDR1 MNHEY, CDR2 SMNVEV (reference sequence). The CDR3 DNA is TGTGCCAGCAGTTTATCGACAGGGGGAATTTTTCACGGGGAGCTGTTTTTT. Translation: CASSLSTGGIFHGELFF.

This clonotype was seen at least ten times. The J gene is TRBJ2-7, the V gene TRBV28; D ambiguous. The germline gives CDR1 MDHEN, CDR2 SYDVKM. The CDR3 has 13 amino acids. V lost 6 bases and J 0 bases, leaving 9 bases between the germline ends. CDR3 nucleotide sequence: TGTGCCAGCAGCCCAGTTGCCTCCTACGAGCAGTACTTC. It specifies CASSPVASYEQYF.

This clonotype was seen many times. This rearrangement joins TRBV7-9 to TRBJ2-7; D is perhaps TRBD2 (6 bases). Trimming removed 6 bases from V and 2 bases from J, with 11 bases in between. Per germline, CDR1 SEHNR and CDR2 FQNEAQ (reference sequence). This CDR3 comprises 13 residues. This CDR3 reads CASSFGGAYEQYF. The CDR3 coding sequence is TGTGCCAGCAGTTTTGGAGGGGCCTACGAGCAGTACTTC.

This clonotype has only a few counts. The CDR3 DNA reads TGTGCCAGCAGCCCCGGGACTAGCGGGATAGCAGCGGGCTACGAGCAGTACTTC. Its translation: CASSPGTSGIAAGYEQYF. The J gene is TRBJ2-7, the V gene TRBV7-9; TRBD2 aligns across 13 bases. Germline trimming cut 5 bases from V and 3 bases from J; bases unmatched to any gene: 13. This CDR3 spans 18 amino acids. From germline, CDR1 is SEHNR and CDR2 FQNEAQ (reference sequence).

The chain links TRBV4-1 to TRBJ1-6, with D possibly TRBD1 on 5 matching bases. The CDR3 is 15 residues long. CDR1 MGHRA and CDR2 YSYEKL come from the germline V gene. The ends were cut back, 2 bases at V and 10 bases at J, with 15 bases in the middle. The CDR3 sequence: CASSQRTGGLSPLHF. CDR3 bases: TGCGCCAGCAGCCAAAGGACGGGGGGATTATCACCCCTCCACTTT.

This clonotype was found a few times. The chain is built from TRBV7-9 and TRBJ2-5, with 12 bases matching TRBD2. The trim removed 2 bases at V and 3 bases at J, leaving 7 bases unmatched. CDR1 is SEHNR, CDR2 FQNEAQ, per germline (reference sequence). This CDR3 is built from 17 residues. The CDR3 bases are TGTGCCAGCAGCTTATCCTCTGGACTAGCGGGGAAAGAGACCCAGTACTTC. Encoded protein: CASSLSSGLAGKETQYF.

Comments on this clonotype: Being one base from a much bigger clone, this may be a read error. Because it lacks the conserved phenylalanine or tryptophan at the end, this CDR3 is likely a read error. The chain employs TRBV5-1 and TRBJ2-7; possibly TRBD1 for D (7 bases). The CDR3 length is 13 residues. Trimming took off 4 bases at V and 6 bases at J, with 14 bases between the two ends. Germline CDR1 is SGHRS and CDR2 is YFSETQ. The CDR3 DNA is TGCGCCAGCAGCCCTGGAGGGGGCGGCGAGCAGTACTAC. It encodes CASSPGGGGEQYY.

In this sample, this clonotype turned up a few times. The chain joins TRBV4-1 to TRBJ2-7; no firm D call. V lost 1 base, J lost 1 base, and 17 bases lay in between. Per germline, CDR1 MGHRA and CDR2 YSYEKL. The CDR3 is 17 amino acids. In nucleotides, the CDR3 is TGCGCCAGCAGCCAAGGCGAAAGGCGCTCCGAGTCCTACGAGCAGTACTTC. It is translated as CASSQGERRSESYEQYF.

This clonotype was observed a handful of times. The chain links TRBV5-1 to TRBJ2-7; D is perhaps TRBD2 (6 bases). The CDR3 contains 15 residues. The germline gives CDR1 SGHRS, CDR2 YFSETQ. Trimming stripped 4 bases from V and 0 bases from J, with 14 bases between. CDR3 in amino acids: CASSLRDEPSYEQYF. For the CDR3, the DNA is TGCGCCAGCAGCCTGCGGGACGAACCCTCCTACGAGCAGTACTTC. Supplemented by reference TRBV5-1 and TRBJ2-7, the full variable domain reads KAGVTQTPRYLIKTRGQQVTLSCSPISGHRSVSWYQQTPGQGLQFLFEYFSETQRNKGNFPGRFSGRQFSNSRSEMNVSTLELGDSALYLCASSLRDEPSYEQYFGPGTRLTVT.